This T cell receptor (beta chain) was identified in a study of cytomegalovirus exposure and HLA in healthy donors. The study, taken as a whole, reports: The number of N-insertions in an Asian-associated ancestry cluster was reportedly below the 666-donor mean in a later analysis.

PCR involved 60 Vbeta and 13 Jbeta primers. Original processing methods: Later, an analysis found about 83 million unique TCR beta chains, and about 10 million of these were shared. Profiled with immunoSEQ multiplex PCR; TCRdb holds only in-frame clones, not every one. The D gene and trimming were derived from the DNA, and the V and J assignments and clone size from that table. The sample has 100,000 to 130,000 clones, roughly 72% seen once. As regards this clone: The target antigen is unknown.

Sequencing input: PBMCs. The sequence was obtained from a man younger than 40 in good health and CMV-seronegative.

CDR3 sequence reads: CASSRTSPPNEQFF. CDR3 sequence (DNA): TGTGCCAGTAGCAGAACGTCACCCCCCAATGAGCAGTTCTTC. The chain combines TRBV19 with TRBJ2-1; unclear D gene. The germline V and J ends were trimmed by 6 bases and 6 bases, with 15 bases remaining between them. Per the germline V gene, CDR1 is LNHDA and CDR2 is SQIVND (reference sequence). The CDR3 consists of 14 residues.